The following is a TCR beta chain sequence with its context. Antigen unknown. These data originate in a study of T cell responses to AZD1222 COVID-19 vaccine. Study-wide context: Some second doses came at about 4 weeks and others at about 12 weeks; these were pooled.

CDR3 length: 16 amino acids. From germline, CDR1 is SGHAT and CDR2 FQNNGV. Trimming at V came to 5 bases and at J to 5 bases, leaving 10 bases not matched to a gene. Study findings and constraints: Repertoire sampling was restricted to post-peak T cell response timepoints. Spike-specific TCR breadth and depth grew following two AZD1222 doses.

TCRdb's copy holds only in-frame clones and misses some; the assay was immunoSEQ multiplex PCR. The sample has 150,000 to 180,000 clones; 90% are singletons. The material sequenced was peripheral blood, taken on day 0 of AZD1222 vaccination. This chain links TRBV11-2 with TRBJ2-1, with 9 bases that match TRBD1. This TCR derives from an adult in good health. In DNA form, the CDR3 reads TGTGCCAGCAGCGGAAACCGGGACAGGGCGAACAATGAGCAGTTCTTC. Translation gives CASSGNRDRANNEQFF. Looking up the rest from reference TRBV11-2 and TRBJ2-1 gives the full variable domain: EAGVAQSPRYKIIEKRQSVAFWCNPISGHATLYWYQQILGQGPKLLIQFQNNGVVDDSQLPKDRFSAERLKGVDSTLKIQPAKLEDSAVYLCASSGNRDRANNEQFFGPGTRLTVL.